By sample fraction, the clone carrying this TCR beta chain is medium-sized. Its antigen remains unidentified. Follow-up blood was drawn about 14 weeks, roughly three months, after antiretroviral therapy began. The repertoire came from unfractionated whole blood and reflected all unsorted peripheral T cells. 500 ng RNA was reverse transcribed with alpha and beta constant-region primers. Using multiplexing indices, alpha and beta chain libraries were generated apart by chain-specific third strand synthesis. A single record per CDR3 protein comes from TCRdb applying MiXCR to the 5' RACE reads. The sample includes approximately 4,200 distinct CDR3 sequences, more than 5.5% seen only once; the top ten take 33%. These data originate in a study of HIV-infected patients and healthy controls. Study outcomes and limitations: HIV-associated CDR3 frequencies dropped significantly during therapy; CMV-associated ones, mostly rising, changed nonsignificantly. In healthy controls, MAIT alpha CDR3s were common; in HIV+ repertoires, severely depleted. Compared with healthy controls, HIV-infected patients showed less CDR3 sharing between individuals.

This clonotype was sampled from an adult with HIV infection. The material sequenced was blood, taken during antiretroviral therapy.

The CDR3 region has the DNA TGTGCCAGCAGCCAAGATCAATTTAGGTTGGGACTATTCTACAATGAGCAGTTCTTC. It yields the protein CASSQDQFRLGLFYNEQFF. The V gene is TRBV14, the J gene TRBJ2-1; 7 bases fit TRBD2. This CDR3 comprises 19 residues. Germline V lookup: CDR1 SGHDN, CDR2 FVKESK. V was clipped by 0 bases and J by 3 bases; unmatched bases: 14.